This T cell receptor (beta chain) was identified in a study of blood T cell repertoires in COVID-19. Study summary: Italy, Spain and the United States were the sources of the convalescent and acute COVID-19 samples.

This table comes from immunoSEQ multiplex PCR, and its TCRdb copy is limited to in-frame clones, with some not included. The sample shows fewer than 150,000 clones, 86% of them seen only once. This CDR3 is built from 15 residues. V was cut by 4 bases and J by 2 bases, with 9 bases left in between. CDR1 MNHEY and CDR2 SMNVEV come from the germline V gene (reference sequence). The sequence derives from a woman aged 45-65 years who had recovered from COVID-19. Sample: peripheral blood. The rearrangement joins TRBV27 to TRBJ2-6; a weak D match, TRBD1 (6 bases). The CDR3 DNA reads as TGTGCCAGCAGTTACAGGGTCCCTGGGGCCAACGTCCTGACTTTC. Protein: CASSYRVPGANVLTF. The full variable domain, with the rest looked up from reference TRBV27 and TRBJ2-6, is EAQVTQNPRYLITVTGKKLTVTCSQNMNHEYMSWYRQDPGLGLRQIYYSMNVEVTDKGDVPEGYKVSRKEKRNFPLILESPSPNQTSLYFCASSYRVPGANVLTFGAGSRLTVL.